This TCR beta chain was sequenced for a study of neoadjuvant nivolumab and ipilimumab in lung cancer. Study in general: Patients got nivolumab 3 mg/kg on days 1, 15 and 29; combination added ipilimumab 1 mg/kg day 1.

General study points: Only two of four nivolumab-treated tumors gained richness and clonality by surgery. Resected tumors had greater TCR richness and clonality than uninvolved lung. Blood richness before therapy tracked richness in tumors resected after neoadjuvant therapy.

Clones were sequenced by immunoSEQ multiplex PCR, and TCRdb holds only the in-frame ones, with some missing. In the table there are about 25,000 clones, about 81% of which are singletons. As for this clone: Its specificity is unknown.

The sequences come from tumor tissue, collected after neoadjuvant nivolumab, alone or with ipilimumab, at or shortly before surgery. The TCR was taken from an adult with non-small cell lung cancer.

This chain's CDR3 is CATQLKTSQYF. The CDR3, as DNA: TGTGCTACGCAACTCAAAACCTCGCAGTATTTT. The rearrangement joins TRBV21-1 to TRBJ2-3; TRBD2 is taken as the D call from the table, unchecked against the DNA. TRBV21-1 is tagged as a pseudogene. The CDR3 contains 11 residues.